The source of this T cell receptor (beta chain) is a study of blood T cell repertoires in COVID-19. About the research overall: Whether acute or convalescent, the COVID-19 samples came from the United States, Italy and Spain. PBMCs, B-cell-depleted T cells, or T cells provided the cDNA or gDNA that made up the material.

The CDR3 spans 14 residues. V was shortened by 3 bases and J by 5 bases, with 13 bases between the two germline ends. Germline lookup yields CDR1 MRHNA and CDR2 SNTAGT. The method was immunoSEQ multiplex PCR; TCRdb's version includes in-frame clones alone and lacks a portion of them. The sample consists of under 200,000 clones, 82% of them appearing once. Followed over time, Seattle patients had been enrolled while infection was active. The chain is built from TRBV6-4 and TRBJ1-1; D gene uncertain. Material: peripheral blood. This TCR came from a woman aged 55-70 years with COVID-19, enrolled during active disease. CDR3 loop: CASSEWAGGTEAFF. CDR3 nucleotide sequence: TGTGCCAGCAGTGAATGGGCGGGTGGGACTGAAGCTTTCTTT.